This is a list of T cell receptor beta chains from one sample in a study of blood T cells in healthy people across ages. TCRdb passed the 5' RACE reads through MiXCR, listing each CDR3 protein once. The sample contains 450,000 to 700,000 distinct CDR3 sequences, 25% to 30% of which appear only once. The sample was blood. The origin of the receptors is a woman aged 70-85 years in good health. Each CDR3 is given with its conserved first and last residue. The order of the fields is D gene, J gene, V gene, clone size, CDR3 protein, CDR3 DNA. A D gene is named only where the DNA matches it firmly. Rows may omit the clone size; those that give it use once, few, many or a size class.

d_gene: NA; j_gene: TRBJ2-1; v_gene: TRBV2; abundance: NA; CDR3aa: CASNPDHVYNEQFF; CDR3nt: TGTGCCAGCAACCCGGACCATGTCTACAATGAGCAGTTCTTC
d_gene: NA; j_gene: TRBJ2-5; v_gene: TRBV29-1; abundance: many; CDR3aa: CSVMLDIQETQYF; CDR3nt: TGCAGCGTTATGTTGGACATCCAAGAGACCCAGTACTTC
d_gene: NA; j_gene: TRBJ1-1; v_gene: TRBV20-1; abundance: NA; CDR3aa: CSATGGGVNTEAFF; CDR3nt: TGCAGTGCTACCGGGGGGGGAGTGAACACTGAAGCTTTCTTT
d_gene: NA; j_gene: TRBJ2-5; v_gene: TRBV6-2/TRBV6-3; abundance: few; CDR3aa: CASSSEYTETQYF; CDR3nt: TGTGCCAGCAGTTCGGAATACACAGAGACCCAGTACTTC
d_gene: TRBD1; j_gene: TRBJ2-2; v_gene: TRBV10-3; abundance: NA; CDR3aa: CAITPGQGNTGELFF; CDR3nt: TGTGCCATCACCCCGGGACAGGGGAACACCGGGGAGCTGTTTTTT
d_gene: NA; j_gene: TRBJ1-4; v_gene: TRBV5-6; abundance: once; CDR3aa: CASSLELTTNEKLFF; CDR3nt: TGTGCCAGCAGCTTGGAACTCACAACTAATGAAAAACTGTTTTTT
d_gene: NA; j_gene: TRBJ2-7; v_gene: TRBV27; abundance: NA; CDR3aa: CASSFGPRGLYEQYF; CDR3nt: TGTGCCAGCAGTTTTGGGCCCCGCGGGTTGTACGAGCAGTACTTC
d_gene: TRBD1; j_gene: TRBJ2-2; v_gene: TRBV20-1; abundance: few; CDR3aa: CSARDIGQGANTGELFF; CDR3nt: TGCAGTGCTAGAGATATCGGGCAGGGGGCGAACACCGGGGAGCTGTTTTTT
d_gene: NA; j_gene: TRBJ1-2; v_gene: TRBV7-3; abundance: few; CDR3aa: CASSLPGEGYTF; CDR3nt: TGTGCCAGCAGCTTACCGGGGGAGGGCTACACCTTC
d_gene: NA; j_gene: TRBJ1-1; v_gene: TRBV3-1; abundance: NA; CDR3aa: CASSQEGSTEAFF; CDR3nt: TGTGCCAGCAGCCAAGAAGGCAGCACTGAAGCTTTCTTT
d_gene: NA; j_gene: TRBJ1-5; v_gene: TRBV11-2; abundance: once; CDR3aa: CASSSGTAGAKDQPQHF; CDR3nt: TGTGCCAGCAGCTCAGGGACCGCAGGGGCGAAGGATCAGCCCCAGCATTTT
d_gene: NA; j_gene: TRBJ1-1; v_gene: TRBV29-1; abundance: NA; CDR3aa: CSVVGRLNTEAFF; CDR3nt: TGCAGCGTTGTGGGCCGTTTGAACACTGAAGCTTTCTTT
d_gene: NA; j_gene: TRBJ2-7; v_gene: TRBV4-1; abundance: few; CDR3aa: CASSQKGSYEQYF; CDR3nt: TGCGCCAGCAGCCAAAAGGGCTCCTACGAGCAGTACTTC
d_gene: NA; j_gene: TRBJ2-5; v_gene: TRBV29-1; abundance: few; CDR3aa: CSVWEGAGEQYF; CDR3nt: TGCAGCGTGTGGGAGGGGGCGGGTGAGCAGTACTTC
d_gene: TRBD1; j_gene: TRBJ1-1; v_gene: TRBV5-1; abundance: few; CDR3aa: CASSPGTADAEAFF; CDR3nt: TGCGCCAGCAGCCCCGGGACAGCCGACGCTGAAGCTTTCTTT
d_gene: NA; j_gene: TRBJ1-4; v_gene: TRBV6-1; abundance: few; CDR3aa: CASSEVITGKLFF; CDR3nt: TGTGCCAGCAGTGAAGTCATTACAGGAAAACTGTTTTTT
d_gene: NA; j_gene: TRBJ2-2; v_gene: TRBV7-2; abundance: once; CDR3aa: CASSLVMKGELFF; CDR3nt: TGTGCCAGCAGCTTAGTCATGAAAGGGGAGCTGTTTTTT
d_gene: NA; j_gene: TRBJ2-1; v_gene: TRBV4-3; abundance: NA; CDR3aa: CASSQDRWYNEQFF; CDR3nt: TGCGCCAGCAGCCAAGATCGGTGGTACAATGAGCAGTTCTTC
d_gene: NA; j_gene: TRBJ1-3; v_gene: TRBV7-2; abundance: NA; CDR3aa: CAGSQERGNTIYF; CDR3nt: TGTGCCGGCAGTCAGGAAAGGGGAAACACCATATATTTT
d_gene: TRBD2; j_gene: TRBJ2-5; v_gene: TRBV6-1; abundance: few; CDR3aa: CASSEVGSGQETQYF; CDR3nt: TGTGCCAGCAGTGAAGTCGGTAGCGGGCAAGAGACCCAGTACTTC
d_gene: NA; j_gene: TRBJ2-5; v_gene: TRBV4-3; abundance: NA; CDR3aa: CASSQELQETQYF; CDR3nt: TGCGCCAGCAGCCAAGAGCTCCAAGAGACCCAGTACTTC
d_gene: NA; j_gene: TRBJ2-7; v_gene: TRBV5-1; abundance: NA; CDR3aa: CASSRERDREQYF; CDR3nt: TGCGCCAGCAGCCGGGAGCGAGATCGCGAGCAGTACTTC
d_gene: NA; j_gene: TRBJ1-6; v_gene: TRBV6-5; abundance: many; CDR3aa: CASSYSIQGNSPLHF; CDR3nt: TGTGCCAGCAGTTACTCGATACAGGGTAATTCACCCCTCCACTTT
d_gene: NA; j_gene: TRBJ1-2; v_gene: TRBV10-3; abundance: NA; CDR3aa: CAISEDRGYGYTF; CDR3nt: TGTGCCATCAGTGAGGATAGGGGATATGGCTACACCTTC
d_gene: NA; j_gene: TRBJ1-2; v_gene: TRBV11-2; abundance: few; CDR3aa: CASSFNGGGYTF; CDR3nt: TGTGCCAGCAGCTTTAACGGGGGTGGCTACACCTTC
d_gene: TRBD2; j_gene: TRBJ2-5; v_gene: TRBV11-2; abundance: NA; CDR3aa: CASGSITSGAETQYF; CDR3nt: TGTGCCAGCGGCTCCATCACTAGCGGGGCAGAGACCCAGTACTTC
d_gene: TRBD1; j_gene: TRBJ2-5; v_gene: TRBV20-1; abundance: few; CDR3aa: CSASVGQQQETRYF; CDR3nt: TGCAGTGCTAGCGTGGGACAGCAACAAGAGACCCGGTACTTC
d_gene: NA; j_gene: TRBJ2-4; v_gene: TRBV4-3; abundance: NA; CDR3aa: CASSQGWAGAKNIQYF; CDR3nt: TGCGCCAGCAGCCAAGGATGGGCGGGAGCCAAAAACATTCAGTACTTC
d_gene: TRBD1; j_gene: TRBJ2-4; v_gene: TRBV24-1; abundance: NA; CDR3aa: CATSDYRQGNSKNIQYF; CDR3nt: TGTGCCACCAGTGATTATCGACAGGGGAATTCCAAAAACATTCAGTACTTC
d_gene: NA; j_gene: TRBJ2-5; v_gene: TRBV7-2; abundance: NA; CDR3aa: CASSRGKLETQYF; CDR3nt: TGTGCCAGCAGCCGCGGAAAACTAGAGACCCAGTACTTC
d_gene: TRBD2; j_gene: TRBJ2-3; v_gene: TRBV9; abundance: NA; CDR3aa: CASSVSGGAGDTQYF; CDR3nt: TGTGCCAGCAGCGTGAGCGGGGGGGCAGGAGATACGCAGTATTTT
d_gene: NA; j_gene: TRBJ1-5; v_gene: TRBV6-2/TRBV6-3; abundance: NA; CDR3aa: CASSRDRLSNQPQHF; CDR3nt: TGTGCCAGCAGCCGTGACAGGCTTAGCAATCAGCCCCAGCATTTT
d_gene: NA; j_gene: TRBJ1-1; v_gene: TRBV20-1; abundance: NA; CDR3aa: CSARDYGGRVAEAFF; CDR3nt: TGCAGTGCTAGAGATTACGGGGGCAGAGTGGCTGAAGCTTTCTTT
d_gene: NA; j_gene: TRBJ1-4; v_gene: TRBV20-1; abundance: NA; CDR3aa: CSARKGHHRQNEKLFF; CDR3nt: TGCAGTGCTAGAAAGGGCCACCACCGCCAAAATGAAAAACTGTTTTTT
d_gene: NA; j_gene: TRBJ2-5; v_gene: TRBV29-1; abundance: NA; CDR3aa: CSVEMGAGQETQYF; CDR3nt: TGCAGCGTTGAGATGGGGGCAGGCCAAGAGACCCAGTACTTC
d_gene: NA; j_gene: TRBJ2-7; v_gene: TRBV28; abundance: NA; CDR3aa: CATPLLGLYEQYF; CDR3nt: TGTGCCACCCCCCTTTTGGGCCTATACGAGCAGTACTTC
d_gene: TRBD1; j_gene: TRBJ2-7; v_gene: TRBV9; abundance: NA; CDR3aa: CASSATGNTYEQYF; CDR3nt: TGTGCCAGCAGCGCGACAGGGAATACCTACGAGCAGTACTTC
d_gene: NA; j_gene: TRBJ2-5; v_gene: TRBV7-2; abundance: NA; CDR3aa: CASSLYASGQGETQYF; CDR3nt: TGTGCCAGCAGCTTATACGCCAGTGGCCAGGGGGAGACCCAGTACTTC
d_gene: NA; j_gene: TRBJ2-2; v_gene: TRBV7-2; abundance: NA; CDR3aa: CASSLEQVANTGELFF; CDR3nt: TGTGCCAGCAGCTTAGAACAGGTTGCGAACACCGGGGAGCTGTTTTTT
d_gene: TRBD2; j_gene: TRBJ2-3; v_gene: TRBV12-3/TRBV12-4; abundance: NA; CDR3aa: CASTIAGGGTDTQYF; CDR3nt: TGTGCCAGCACCATAGCGGGAGGCGGCACAGATACGCAGTATTTT
d_gene: TRBD2; j_gene: TRBJ2-5; v_gene: TRBV20-1; abundance: NA; CDR3aa: CSAGGRHPGTHYF; CDR3nt: TGCAGTGCTGGCGGGAGGCACCCTGGGACCCACTACTTC
d_gene: NA; j_gene: TRBJ1-4; v_gene: TRBV20-1; abundance: few; CDR3aa: CSARDGWTQKLFF; CDR3nt: TGCAGTGCTAGAGATGGATGGACCCAAAAACTGTTTTTT
d_gene: TRBD2; j_gene: TRBJ2-4; v_gene: TRBV4-1; abundance: many; CDR3aa: CASSQAPSGNIQYF; CDR3nt: TGCGCCAGCAGCCAAGCACCTAGCGGAAACATTCAGTACTTC
d_gene: NA; j_gene: TRBJ2-3; v_gene: TRBV5-1; abundance: NA; CDR3aa: CASSLNIGVTDTQYF; CDR3nt: TGCGCCAGCAGCTTGAATATCGGGGTCACAGATACGCAGTATTTT
d_gene: TRBD1; j_gene: TRBJ1-4; v_gene: TRBV6-6; abundance: once; CDR3aa: CASSYGTGEGKLFF; CDR3nt: TGTGCCAGCAGTTACGGGACAGGGGAGGGAAAACTGTTTTTT
d_gene: NA; j_gene: TRBJ1-2; v_gene: TRBV20-1; abundance: NA; CDR3aa: CSARDQSVVNYGYTF; CDR3nt: TGCAGTGCTAGAGATCAATCCGTCGTCAACTATGGCTACACCTTC
d_gene: NA; j_gene: TRBJ2-5; v_gene: TRBV20-1; abundance: NA; CDR3aa: CSARVKDRLYQETQYF; CDR3nt: TGCAGTGCTAGAGTAAAGGACAGATTATACCAAGAGACCCAGTACTTC
d_gene: NA; j_gene: TRBJ2-2; v_gene: TRBV18; abundance: few; CDR3aa: CASSLYSGNTGELFF; CDR3nt: TGTGCCAGCTCGCTTTATAGCGGAAACACCGGGGAGCTGTTTTTT
d_gene: NA; j_gene: TRBJ2-4; v_gene: TRBV7-2; abundance: NA; CDR3aa: CASSPRPKSDIQYF; CDR3nt: TGTGCCAGCAGCCCCCGCCCCAAGTCGGACATTCAGTACTTC
d_gene: NA; j_gene: TRBJ2-5; v_gene: TRBV6-2/TRBV6-3; abundance: NA; CDR3aa: CASTGTPEGTQYF; CDR3nt: TGTGCCAGCACCGGGACGCCAGAGGGGACCCAGTACTTC
d_gene: NA; j_gene: TRBJ1-4; v_gene: TRBV21-1; abundance: NA; CDR3aa: CAHNRGRDSTGEKLFF; CDR3nt: TGTGCCCACAACCGCGGTCGAGACAGCACGGGGGAAAAACTGTTTTTT
d_gene: NA; j_gene: TRBJ1-5; v_gene: TRBV7-9; abundance: NA; CDR3aa: CASSLATWGEDQPQHF; CDR3nt: TGTGCCAGCAGCTTAGCGACATGGGGAGAAGATCAGCCCCAGCATTTT
d_gene: NA; j_gene: TRBJ2-3; v_gene: TRBV5-1; abundance: NA; CDR3aa: CASSLVQGLDTQYF; CDR3nt: TGCGCCAGCAGCTTGGTACAGGGTCTGGATACGCAGTATTTT
d_gene: TRBD1; j_gene: TRBJ1-1; v_gene: TRBV10-3; abundance: NA; CDR3aa: CAISGPGQGAEAFF; CDR3nt: TGTGCCATCAGCGGGCCGGGACAGGGGGCTGAAGCTTTCTTT
d_gene: TRBD2; j_gene: TRBJ2-1; v_gene: TRBV7-2; abundance: NA; CDR3aa: CASSLTSGGPSSYNEQFF; CDR3nt: TGTGCCAGCAGCTTAACTAGCGGGGGGCCGAGCTCCTACAATGAGCAGTTCTTC